This T cell receptor (beta chain) came from a study of blood T cells in healthy people across ages. The CDR3 extends over 15 amino acids. Germline CDR1 and CDR2: MNHEY and SVGAGI. Trimming removed 6 bases from V and 0 bases from J, with 13 bases in between. With a J-beta primer mix and a sample-barcoded 5' primer, a second PCR ran about 6 to 11 cycles. TCRdb independently ran MiXCR on the 5' RACE reads; one entry per CDR3 protein. The sample records 660,000 or so distinct CDR3 sequences, roughly three fifths being singletons. The clonotype originates from a man in his fifties or sixties in good health. J is TRBJ2-3 and V is TRBV6-5; D may be TRBD1 (6 bases). The sequenced sample consisted of blood. The CDR3 nucleotides are TGTGCCAGCAGCCCCGGGACACTTAGCACAGATACGCAGTATTTT. Encoded protein: CASSPGTLSTDTQYF.